These T cell receptor beta chains were read from a single sample in a study of T cell responses to AZD1222 COVID-19 vaccine. Libraries were prepared by immunoSEQ multiplex PCR; TCRdb keeps only in-frame clonotypes and omits some of them. This sample yields about 160,000 clones, of which 90% to 95% are seen a single time; roughly 4.3% belongs to the top ten. Material: peripheral blood, obtained on day 0 of MenACWY control vaccination. All receptors derive from an adult in good health. CDR3s include the opening cysteine and the closing phenylalanine or tryptophan. The order of the fields is J gene, D gene, clone size, V gene, CDR3 DNA, CDR3 protein. D genes are given only for firm matches. A row's size may be missing; if present it is once, few, many or a size class.

j_gene: TRBJ1-1
d_gene: NA
abundance: NA
v_gene: TRBV30
CDR3nt: TGTGCCTGGAGTGTATATGCCGAAGCTTTCTTT
CDR3aa: CAWSVYAEAFF

j_gene: TRBJ1-2
d_gene: NA
abundance: NA
v_gene: TRBV20-1
CDR3nt: TGCAGTGCTCTCGATTCCGGAGGCTACACCTTC
CDR3aa: CSALDSGGYTF

j_gene: TRBJ2-7
d_gene: TRBD2
abundance: NA
v_gene: TRBV5-4
CDR3nt: TGTGCCAGCAGCCGGGGACTAGCGGGGGAGCAGTACTTC
CDR3aa: CASSRGLAGEQYF

j_gene: TRBJ2-3
d_gene: TRBD2
abundance: NA
v_gene: TRBV25-1
CDR3nt: TGTGCCAGCAGTGAATGGGCGGGAGTGGGCACAGATACGCAGTATTTT
CDR3aa: CASSEWAGVGTDTQYF

j_gene: TRBJ1-2
d_gene: TRBD1
abundance: NA
v_gene: TRBV9
CDR3nt: TGTGCCAGCAGCCCCCTACGGACAGGGAACTATGGCTACACCTTC
CDR3aa: CASSPLRTGNYGYTF

j_gene: TRBJ1-2
d_gene: NA
abundance: NA
v_gene: TRBV3-1/TRBV3-2
CDR3nt: TGTGCCAGCAGCCAAGGAATTGGGATCGGCTATGGCTACACCTTC
CDR3aa: CASSQGIGIGYGYTF

j_gene: TRBJ2-3
d_gene: NA
abundance: NA
v_gene: TRBV23-1
CDR3nt: TGCGCCAGCAGTCAATCTTGGGACAATACGCAGTATTTT
CDR3aa: CASSQSWDNTQYF

j_gene: TRBJ2-5
d_gene: NA
abundance: NA
v_gene: TRBV12-3/TRBV12-4
CDR3nt: TGTGCCAGCAGTTTATACGAGACCCAGTACTTC
CDR3aa: CASSLYETQYF

j_gene: TRBJ1-4
d_gene: NA
abundance: NA
v_gene: TRBV3-1/TRBV3-2
CDR3nt: TGTGCCAGCAGCCAAGCGCCCAGGGTAAGGCTGTTTTTT
CDR3aa: CASSQAPRVRLFF

j_gene: TRBJ1-1
d_gene: TRBD1
abundance: NA
v_gene: TRBV19
CDR3nt: TGTGCCAGTAGTATGACGAGACAGGGAATGAACACTGAAGCTTTCTTT
CDR3aa: CASSMTRQGMNTEAFF

j_gene: TRBJ1-3
d_gene: NA
abundance: NA
v_gene: TRBV12-3/TRBV12-4
CDR3nt: TGTGCCAGCAGACTAGGGGCGGGAAACACCATATATTTT
CDR3aa: CASRLGAGNTIYF

j_gene: TRBJ2-1
d_gene: NA
abundance: NA
v_gene: TRBV5-6
CDR3nt: TGTGCCAGCAGCTTGCGTCTAGCGTGGGACAATGAGCAGTTCTTC
CDR3aa: CASSLRLAWDNEQFF

j_gene: TRBJ1-4
d_gene: NA
abundance: NA
v_gene: TRBV15
CDR3nt: TGTGCCACCAGCAGAGATCGGGGGCTGCTTAATGAAAAACTGTTTTTT
CDR3aa: CATSRDRGLLNEKLFF

j_gene: TRBJ1-2
d_gene: NA
abundance: NA
v_gene: TRBV11-3
CDR3nt: TGTGCCAGCAGCTTAACCCCGGAGGGCTATGGCTACACCTTC
CDR3aa: CASSLTPEGYGYTF

j_gene: TRBJ1-1
d_gene: NA
abundance: once
v_gene: TRBV25-1
CDR3nt: TGTGCCAGCAGTGACCACGGAGGAGCAGGGGCTGAAGCTTTCTTT
CDR3aa: CASSDHGGAGAEAFF

j_gene: TRBJ1-4
d_gene: NA
abundance: NA
v_gene: TRBV11-3
CDR3nt: TGTGCCAGCAGCTTATCGGGATCCGGGTGGGGTGAAAAACTGTTTTTT
CDR3aa: CASSLSGSGWGEKLFF

j_gene: TRBJ2-3
d_gene: NA
abundance: NA
v_gene: TRBV6-2/TRBV6-3
CDR3nt: TGTGCCAGCAGTCGACCGAGAAATACGCAGTATTTT
CDR3aa: CASSRPRNTQYF

j_gene: TRBJ2-7
d_gene: NA
abundance: NA
v_gene: TRBV3-1/TRBV3-2
CDR3nt: TGTGCCAGCAGCCAGGCCAGATACTACGAGCAGTACTTC
CDR3aa: CASSQARYYEQYF

j_gene: TRBJ1-1
d_gene: NA
abundance: NA
v_gene: TRBV11-3
CDR3nt: TGTGCCAGCAGCCCCCTACGGAACACTGAAGCTTTCTTT
CDR3aa: CASSPLRNTEAFF

j_gene: TRBJ2-1
d_gene: TRBD2
abundance: NA
v_gene: TRBV23-1
CDR3nt: TGCGCCAGCATTACTAGCGGCGGGGACAATGAGCAGTTCTTC
CDR3aa: CASITSGGDNEQFF

j_gene: TRBJ2-7
d_gene: TRBD1
abundance: NA
v_gene: TRBV18
CDR3nt: TGTGCCAGCTCACTCGGGACAGCCTACGAGCAGTACTTC
CDR3aa: CASSLGTAYEQYF

j_gene: TRBJ2-7
d_gene: TRBD2
abundance: few
v_gene: TRBV27
CDR3nt: TGTGCCAGCAGTTTGGGGCCGGCGGGAGGGCGGTACGAGCAGTACTTC
CDR3aa: CASSLGPAGGRYEQYF

j_gene: TRBJ2-2
d_gene: NA
abundance: NA
v_gene: TRBV9
CDR3nt: TGTGCCAGCAGCGTCCGATCTGGTGGGGAGCTGTTTTTT
CDR3aa: CASSVRSGGELFF

j_gene: TRBJ1-2
d_gene: NA
abundance: NA
v_gene: TRBV19
CDR3nt: TGTGCCAGTCTTGCCCCCGGGGACTTCGACCGGGCTAACTATGGCTACACCTTC
CDR3aa: CASLAPGDFDRANYGYTF

j_gene: TRBJ2-1
d_gene: TRBD1
abundance: NA
v_gene: TRBV5-8
CDR3nt: TGTGCCAGCAGCTCGTCCGGGACAGGGAAATTCGATGAGCAGTTCTTC
CDR3aa: CASSSSGTGKFDEQFF

j_gene: TRBJ1-3
d_gene: TRBD1
abundance: NA
v_gene: TRBV9
CDR3nt: TGTGCCAGCAGCGTGGACAGGGTCTCTGGAAACACCATATATTTT
CDR3aa: CASSVDRVSGNTIYF

j_gene: TRBJ2-1
d_gene: TRBD2
abundance: NA
v_gene: TRBV7-6
CDR3nt: TGTGCCAGCAGCTCTCCAGCGGGGGTAGGCATGGATGAGCAGTTCTTC
CDR3aa: CASSSPAGVGMDEQFF

j_gene: TRBJ2-7
d_gene: NA
abundance: NA
v_gene: TRBV7-9
CDR3nt: TGTGCCAGCAGCTTAAGTAAGTCCTCCTACGAGCAGTACTTC
CDR3aa: CASSLSKSSYEQYF

j_gene: TRBJ1-1
d_gene: TRBD1
abundance: NA
v_gene: TRBV5-1
CDR3nt: TGCGCCAGCAGCCCGATGGGAGGGGGCCAGAACACTGAAGCTTTCTTT
CDR3aa: CASSPMGGGQNTEAFF

j_gene: TRBJ1-1
d_gene: NA
abundance: NA
v_gene: TRBV5-1
CDR3nt: TGCGCCAGCAGCTCTTCCCTAACAGCGATGAACACTGAAGCTTTCTTT
CDR3aa: CASSSSLTAMNTEAFF

j_gene: TRBJ2-6
d_gene: TRBD1
abundance: NA
v_gene: TRBV11-2
CDR3nt: TGTGCCAGCAGCTTCTACAGGGGAAGTGGGGCCAACGTCCTGACTTTC
CDR3aa: CASSFYRGSGANVLTF